The source of this T cell receptor (beta chain) is a study of radiation and T cells in renal cell carcinoma. Regarding this clone: Other DNA sequences in this specimen translate into the identical CDR3.

Deletions cut 0 bases from V and 1 base from J, with 8 bases between. Germline values: CDR1 SGHRS, CDR2 YFSETQ. There are 14 residues in the CDR3. Described time point: blood 4 weeks post-SBRT, at nephrectomy. Indicated treatment: 15 Gy SBRT to primary tumor, nephrectomy 4 weeks later. Nephrectomy followed 15 Gy stereotactic body radiation by 4 weeks. The method was immunoSEQ multiplex PCR; TCRdb's version includes in-frame clones alone and lacks a portion of them. The sample comprises 120,000 to 150,000 clones, 75% to 90% of which are singletons, and 15% to 20% rests with the top ten. This material consisted of blood, taken from a patient whose treatment included radiotherapy and nephrectomy. The chain joins TRBV5-1 to TRBJ2-7, with no clear D. This receptor was identified in a woman aged 50 to 65 with renal cell carcinoma. The CDR3 region is CASSLGAVSYEQYF. The DNA for the CDR3 is TGCGCCAGCAGCTTGGGGGCCGTATCCTACGAGCAGTACTTC.